This TCR beta chain was sequenced in a study of T cell responses to AZD1222 COVID-19 vaccine. Background on the study: Second-dose recipients at about 4 or about 12 weeks were treated as one pooled group.

Measured with immunoSEQ multiplex PCR; TCRdb has only the in-frame clones, and not every one. The sample contains over 65,000 clones, approximately 80% of which appear only once. CDR1 and CDR2 (germline): MNHEY, SMNVEV (reference sequence). Trimming took off 6 bases at V and 7 bases at J, with 16 bases between the two ends. The CDR3 totals 14 residues. The receptor was derived from an adult in good health. Here the sequenced sample was peripheral blood, taken on day 0 of AZD1222 vaccination. The V gene is TRBV27, the J gene TRBJ1-5, with a weak D call TRBD1 (6 bases). CDR3 sequence: CASRLGGRDQPQHF. The CDR3 DNA follows: TGTGCCAGCAGACTAGGGGGGAGGGACCAGCCCCAGCATTTT.